Only a few counts were recorded for the clone carrying this T cell receptor (beta chain). Its matching antigen is unknown. The stimulus was lysate of CMV-infected fibroblasts, approximately 9.6 ug/mL. Memory cells lacking CD40L and CD69 with high CD45RO were sorted. Adults with HIV-1 started suppressive ART while chronically infected. An approximately 17-hour stimulation of CD8-depleted PBMCs used anti-CD28/CD49d costimulation, CD40-blocking antibody and enfuvirtide. The sample is drawn from a study of persistence of HIV-infected CD4 T cells. Study-level information: CD4+ T cells responding to CMV or HIV-1 Gag were isolated. Whole-study results and caveats: Degenerate expanded CDR3beta sequences were enriched among CMV- and Gag-responding cells.

The immunoSEQ assay was version 4, run in survey mode. Generated by immunoSEQ multiplex PCR, the TCRdb table keeps only in-frame clones and is missing some. The sample yields 25,000 to 30,000 clones, 82% seen once. V trimming: 7 bases; J trimming: 8 bases; junction bases outside the gene matches: 8. This CDR3 is built from 14 residues. Germline CDR1 reads MNHNS; CDR2 reads SASEGT. The origin of this receptor is an adult man with HIV who was CMV-seropositive. V and J are TRBV6-1 and TRBJ1-4, with 9 bases lining up with TRBD1. This specimen consisted of CD4+ T cells sorted from PBMCs after 18-hour stimulation, obtained from a patient who received antiretroviral therapy. The CDR3 nucleotides read TGTGCCAGCACAACCCGGGACAGGGACGAAAAACTGTTTTTT. Residues: CASTTRDRDEKLFF.